The rows below give T cell receptor beta chains drawn from one sample of a study of T cells in localized non-small cell lung cancer. TCRdb's copy holds only in-frame clones and misses some; the assay was immunoSEQ multiplex PCR. The table has 75,000 to 90,000 clones, 84% seen once. This specimen was peripheral blood, taken before any cancer treatment. The origin of the receptors is a man aged 35-69 years with stage I lung adenocarcinoma. The CDR3 runs from the conserved cysteine through the conserved F or W. Where a row states a size, it is once, few, many or the class of an expanded clone; other rows omit it.

TRBV6-1	TRBJ1-1	NA	CASSGTGKIKVEAFF
TRBV6-9	TRBJ1-5	NA	CASSYQGQGRNQPQHF
TRBV6-5	TRBJ2-7	NA	CASSSPGSPLEQYF
TRBV7-2	TRBJ1-2	NA	CASSLRGTGAGRGYGYTF
TRBV7-2	TRBJ1-2	NA	CASSSTGYGYTF
TRBV6-5	TRBJ1-2	few	CASGRTANMEGYTF
TRBV5-1	TRBJ2-2	NA	CASSPTPQRELAGELFF
TRBV4-3	TRBJ2-1	NA	CASSQVLDPYNEQFF
TRBV7-3	TRBJ2-7	NA	CASSLGQVGLASYEQYF
TRBV6-4	TRBJ2-5	few	CASSDPEDRFEKTQYF
TRBV7-8	TRBJ2-1	NA	CASSSDRANEQFF
TRBV5-1	TRBJ2-5	once	CASSLGLAGGQETQYF
TRBV6-1	TRBJ2-1	once	CASSRTSGSFHEQFF
TRBV11-2	TRBJ1-4	NA	CASSLGDRDNEKLFF
TRBV18	TRBJ1-4	once	CASSPNKRGPNEKLFF
TRBV7-6	TRBJ2-1	NA	CASSSLPSGQGIISSYNEQFF
TRBV4-3	TRBJ2-2	NA	CASSQKVRGRNTGELFF
TRBV6-5	TRBJ2-1	NA	CASSFRGGRAGNEQFF
TRBV5-1	TRBJ2-5	few	CASSSGEGGETQYF
TRBV19	TRBJ1-2	medium-sized	CATGGGYTF
TRBV5-1	TRBJ2-7	NA	CASSFPDRGNEQYF
TRBV7-6	TRBJ2-3	once	CASSLAPSGNADTQYF
TRBV5-1	TRBJ2-2	NA	CASNPGLAGGSDTGELFF
TRBV5-4	TRBJ2-1	NA	CASSPTGKQGGNEQFF
TRBV7-2	TRBJ2-1	NA	CASRPVLAGGNEQFF
TRBV6-4	TRBJ1-6	NA	CASSDGTGGNSPLHF
TRBV5-1	TRBJ2-1	NA	CASSLAPGSNEQFF
TRBV9	TRBJ2-1	NA	CASSPHHSRGSSYNEQFF
TRBV7-9	TRBJ2-3	NA	CASSFSLTTDTQYF
TRBV12-5	TRBJ2-5	NA	CASGLERRTQYF
TRBV19	TRBJ2-3	NA	CASSISRDTQYF
TRBV30	TRBJ2-7	NA	CAWWTILRLEQYF
TRBV5-1	TRBJ2-7	many	CASSPGLAGGYEQYF
TRBV4-1	TRBJ2-3	NA	CASAPKTGPPDTQYF
TRBV9	TRBJ1-4	once	CASSFSMGTGNEKLFF
TRBV12-5	TRBJ1-2	NA	CASGPGTGAYGYTF
TRBV5-1	TRBJ2-5	NA	CASSLGEGEAQYF
TRBV29-1	TRBJ2-2	NA	CSVEGQGVGTGELFF
TRBV4-3	TRBJ1-6	NA	CASTIQAGGGGSPLHF
TRBV28	TRBJ1-2	NA	CASSSSSGTPNYGYTF
TRBV29-1	TRBJ2-1	NA	CSVGGLAESEQFF
TRBV30	TRBJ2-5	NA	CAGGEETQYF
TRBV5-1	TRBJ2-3	NA	CASSAPTGDSTDTQYF
TRBV6-5	TRBJ1-2	NA	CASSARDRGNYGYTF
TRBV18	TRBJ1-2	NA	CASTESRDYGYTF
TRBV29-1	TRBJ1-4	once	CSVTSGGNEKLFF
TRBV7-9	TRBJ1-4	NA	CASSSKTGALNEKLFF
TRBV15	TRBJ2-2	NA	CATSRTRDTGELFF
TRBV29-1	TRBJ1-2	NA	CSVDSYGYTF
TRBV29-1	TRBJ1-2	NA	CSVERTNYGYTF
TRBV19	TRBJ1-3	NA	CASSSPGQGGTNTIYF
TRBV7-2	TRBJ2-3	NA	CASSRGATSTDTQYF